This T cell receptor beta chain was identified during a study of blood T cell repertoires in COVID-19. Assay used: immunoSEQ multiplex PCR; TCRdb lists only in-frame clones, some missing. The table includes a few hundred thousand clones, roughly 80% detected once. Trimming shortened V by 10 bases and J by 2 bases, and 18 bases separated the two germline ends. Germline CDR1 and CDR2: LNHDA and SQIVND (reference sequence). There are 15 residues in the CDR3. Sequenced input: PBMCs or T cells enriched from blood (not recorded which). The sequence was obtained from a man in his forties who had been exposed to COVID-19. The rearrangement links TRBV19 to TRBJ1-5, with TRBD1 as a possible D gene (6 bases). The CDR3 DNA reads TGTGCCACCTGCCTTGGGGGACACCGCAATCAGCCCCAGCATTTT. Translated, it gives CATCLGGHRNQPQHF.